This TCR beta chain was sequenced for a study of response to subunit inactivated influenza vaccine. The study, taken as a whole, reports: Researchers suggested that each seasonal influenza vaccination recruits few new T cells.

This clonotype appeared many times. Its cognate antigen is unknown. The germline CDR1 and CDR2 sequences are SGHTA and FQGNSA. Germline trimming cut 6 bases from V and 2 bases from J; bases unmatched to any gene: 6. The CDR3 covers 17 residues. Each CDR3 protein gets one entry after TCRdb re-called the RT-PCR reads with MiXCR. This table holds under 800,000 distinct CDR3 sequences, roughly 14% found once. This chain uses TRBV7-2 with TRBJ2-3; 15 nucleotides match TRBD2. The sample was PBMCs from blood, taken about 14 days before vaccination. The TCR sequence derives from a man between 50 and 59 years old who received an inactivated influenza vaccine. CDR3 region: CASRRTSGGAVTDTQYF. The CDR3 DNA is TGTGCCAGCAGACGGACTAGCGGGGGGGCCGTCACAGATACGCAGTATTTT.